This T cell receptor beta chain is from a study of cytomegalovirus exposure and HLA in healthy donors. Findings and caveats of the study: Researchers catalogued around 150 TCR beta chains as cytomegalovirus-associated.

Generated by immunoSEQ multiplex PCR, the TCRdb table keeps only in-frame clones and is missing some. The repertoire includes 45,000 to 65,000 clones, roughly 89% of them detected once, and more than 14% sits in the top ten. A remark on this clone: The antigen is not known.

CDR1 is MNHNS and CDR2 is SASEGT in the germline V gene. Trimming shortened V by 7 bases and J by 0 bases, and 10 bases separated the two germline ends. The CDR3 is 14 residues long. The TCR comes from a woman aged 18-29 years in good health and CMV-seronegative. This sequence joins TRBV6-1 and TRBJ1-3; D possibly corresponds to TRBD1 (5 bases). The sequenced sample consisted of PBMCs. The CDR3 loop is CASTRDISGNTIYF. CDR3 bases: TGTGCCAGCACCAGGGATATCTCTGGAAACACCATATATTTT.